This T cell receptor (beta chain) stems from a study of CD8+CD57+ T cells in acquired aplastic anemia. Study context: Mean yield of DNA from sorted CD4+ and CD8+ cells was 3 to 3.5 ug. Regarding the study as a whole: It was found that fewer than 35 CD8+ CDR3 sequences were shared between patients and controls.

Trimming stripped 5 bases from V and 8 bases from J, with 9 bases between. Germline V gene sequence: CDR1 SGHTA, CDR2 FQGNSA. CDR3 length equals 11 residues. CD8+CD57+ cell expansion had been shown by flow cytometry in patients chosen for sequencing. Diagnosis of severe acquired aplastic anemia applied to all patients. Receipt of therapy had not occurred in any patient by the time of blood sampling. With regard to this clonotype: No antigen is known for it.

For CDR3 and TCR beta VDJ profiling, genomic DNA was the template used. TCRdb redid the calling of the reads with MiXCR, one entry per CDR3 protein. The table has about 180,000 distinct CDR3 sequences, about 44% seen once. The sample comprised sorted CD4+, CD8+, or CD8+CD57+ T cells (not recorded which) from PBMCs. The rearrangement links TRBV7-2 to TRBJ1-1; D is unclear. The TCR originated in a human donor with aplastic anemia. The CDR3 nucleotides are TGTGCCAGCAGCGTCTCGTTCGAAGCTTTCTTT. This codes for CASSVSFEAFF. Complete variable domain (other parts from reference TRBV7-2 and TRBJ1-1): GAGVSQSPSNKVTEKGKDVELRCDPISGHTALYWYRQSLGQGLEFLIYFQGNSAPDKSGLPSDRFSAERTGGSVSTLTIQRTQQEDSAVYLCASSVSFEAFFGQGTRLTVV.